This record covers a single T cell receptor (beta chain). Its antigen is as yet unknown. Relative to the germline gene, one junction end is altered; a read error may explain this. Priming with a constant-region primer yielded TCR beta cDNA from 450 to 550 ng total RNA. Three nested multiplex PCR rounds, a slightly modified ARM-PCR, produced the libraries for TCR beta. A C-beta reverse primer and TRBV1-TRBV30 forward primers served in each of the first two PCR rounds, at ten to eleven cycles apiece. TCRdb itself ran the multiplex PCR reads through MiXCR, one entry per CDR3 protein. The sample lists 95,000 to 100,000 distinct CDR3 sequences, about 63% occurring once. The germline CDR1 and CDR2 sequences are MNHNS and SASEGT. The CDR3 extends over 15 amino acids. Taking about 19-32 mg of unsorted bulk tissue, the authors co-extracted RNA and DNA. Primary liver carcinoma, confirmed by histopathology, was surgically resected. Researchers took samples from five separate regions of each tumor.

The data were obtained in a study of tumor-infiltrating lymphocytes in primary liver carcinoma. Study-wide results and caveats: Detection in all five tumor regions applied to only about 8-24% of top clones. When set against blood, tumors had a significantly higher top-250-clone fraction (p = 0.039).

The J gene is TRBJ1-5, the V gene TRBV6-1, with 10 bases identical to TRBD1. This receptor was obtained from a woman aged 60 to 75 with primary liver carcinoma and hepatitis B virus infection. Specimen: liver tumor tissue from sampling region 2. Subset in this sample: tumor region T2, inferior pole. CDR3 in amino acids: CASSSWGTGDQPQQF. The CDR3, as DNA: TGTGCCAGCAGTAGCTGGGGGACAGGGGATCAGCCCCAGCAATTT.